A selection of T cell receptor beta chains follows, all from one sample in a study of shared clonotypes between healthy human individuals. Generated by immunoSEQ multiplex PCR, the TCRdb table keeps only in-frame clones and is missing some. This sample has 600,000 to 800,000 clones, with around 77% found just once. The sample was memory CD4+ T cells sorted from blood. Receptors were obtained from a woman in her 30s in good health. The CDR3 runs from the conserved cysteine through the conserved F or W. Each record gives: D gene, V gene, clone size, J gene, CDR3 protein, CDR3 DNA. The D gene is left open where the match is weak. A clone size is listed for some rows: how often the clone was seen (once, few, many), or a class if it is expanded.

-	TRBV6-6	-	TRBJ2-2	CASRYQGGYGELFF	TGTGCCAGTCGTTATCAGGGGGGGTACGGGGAGCTGTTTTTT
-	TRBV9	few	TRBJ2-7	CASTPGHSSYEQYF	TGTGCCAGCACGCCGGGACATAGCTCCTACGAGCAGTACTTC
-	TRBV7-9	-	TRBJ1-2	CASSSAENYGYTF	TGTGCCAGCAGCAGTGCGGAGAACTATGGCTACACCTTC
-	TRBV7-7	once	TRBJ2-5	CASSLTGSQETQYF	TGTGCCAGCAGCTTAACAGGTTCACAAGAGACCCAGTACTTC
TRBD1	TRBV5-6	-	TRBJ2-3	CASSLVRDSLTDTQYF	TGTGCCAGCAGCTTGGTCAGGGACAGCCTCACAGATACGCAGTATTTT
TRBD1	TRBV7-9	-	TRBJ1-2	CASSSAQYRGYGYTF	TGTGCCAGCAGCTCCGCCCAATACAGGGGCTATGGCTACACCTTC
TRBD2	TRBV29-1	-	TRBJ2-5	CSVASREASEQYF	TGCAGCGTTGCGAGTCGGGAGGCATCGGAGCAGTACTTC
-	TRBV7-9	-	TRBJ2-6	CASSSSGANVLTF	TGTGCCAGCAGCTCTTCTGGGGCCAACGTCCTGACTTTC
TRBD2	TRBV15	once	TRBJ2-1	CATSSEGGRDNEQFF	TGTGCCACCAGCAGTGAGGGCGGGAGGGATAATGAGCAGTTCTTC
TRBD1	TRBV7-6	-	TRBJ2-5	CASSSGQGLQETQYF	TGTGCCAGCAGCTCTGGACAGGGGCTTCAAGAGACCCAGTACTTC
-	TRBV4-1	-	TRBJ2-1	CASSQDDPGAEQFF	TGCGCCAGCAGCCAAGATGACCCAGGGGCTGAGCAGTTCTTC
-	TRBV6-1	-	TRBJ2-1	CASSPVGGVVGEQFF	TGTGCCAGCAGTCCTGTCGGAGGAGTGGTGGGTGAGCAGTTCTTC
TRBD2	TRBV5-1	-	TRBJ2-1	CASSNGLSGRDEQFF	TGCGCCAGCAGCAACGGACTCAGCGGGAGGGATGAGCAGTTCTTC
-	TRBV27	-	TRBJ1-1	CASSLSRYTEAFF	TGTGCCAGCAGTTTATCCAGGTACACTGAAGCTTTCTTT
-	TRBV5-1	-	TRBJ2-1	CASATGSSGDEQFF	TGCGCCAGCGCGACGGGATCGTCGGGTGATGAGCAGTTCTTC
TRBD1	TRBV5-1	-	TRBJ2-5	CASSHPPGQGQETQYF	TGCGCCAGCAGCCACCCCCCGGGACAGGGACAAGAGACCCAGTACTTC
TRBD2	TRBV7-2	-	TRBJ2-1	CASSSSAGVTYNEQFF	TGTGCCAGCAGCTCATCAGCGGGAGTAACCTACAATGAGCAGTTCTTC
-	TRBV27	-	TRBJ2-6	CASRGQGAGANVLTF	TGTGCCAGCAGAGGACAAGGCGCCGGGGCCAACGTCCTGACTTTC
TRBD1	TRBV7-2	-	TRBJ2-1	CASSPDRVPFF	TGTGCCAGCAGCCCCGACAGGGTGCCGTTCTTC
TRBD1	TRBV19	many	TRBJ1-5	CASSISDRDNQPQHF	TGTGCCAGTAGTATAAGTGACAGGGACAATCAGCCCCAGCATTTT
TRBD2	TRBV5-1	many	TRBJ2-7	CASSLEFRTSSYEQYF	TGCGCCAGCAGCTTGGAGTTCCGGACTAGTTCCTACGAGCAGTACTTC
-	TRBV18	-	TRBJ2-2	CASSPPVTGELFF	TGTGCCAGCTCACCTCCGGTCACCGGGGAGCTGTTTTTT
-	TRBV29-1	few	TRBJ2-3	CSVERVARTDTQYF	TGCAGCGTTGAGAGAGTAGCGCGCACAGATACGCAGTATTTT
-	TRBV14	-	TRBJ2-2	CASSQVPGNTGELFF	TGTGCCAGCAGCCAAGTCCCGGGAAACACCGGGGAGCTGTTTTTT
-	TRBV20-1	-	TRBJ2-7	CSGGGNYEQYF	TGCAGTGGTGGGGGAAACTACGAGCAGTACTTC
-	TRBV19	-	TRBJ2-2	CASSMAVTGELFF	TGTGCCAGTAGTATGGCTGTTACCGGGGAGCTGTTTTTT
TRBD2	TRBV5-4	once	TRBJ2-3	CASSRGAGGTDTQYF	TGTGCCAGCAGCCGCGGGGCGGGGGGCACAGATACGCAGTATTTT
-	TRBV5-1	-	TRBJ1-1	CASSLEGGRNTEAFF	TGCGCCAGCAGCTTGGAGGGGGGCCGTAACACTGAAGCTTTCTTT
-	TRBV6-1	-	TRBJ2-7	CASHRNYEQYF	TGTGCCAGCCATAGAAATTACGAGCAGTACTTC
-	TRBV7-3	-	TRBJ2-2	CASGSSHTGELFF	TGTGCCAGCGGGTCCAGTCACACCGGGGAGCTGTTTTTT
-	TRBV6-4	-	TRBJ2-4	CATRTVNIQYF	TGTGCCACCCGGACTGTTAACATTCAGTACTTC
TRBD2	TRBV2	-	TRBJ2-7	CASSSTTSGTHEQYF	TGTGCCAGCAGTTCTACCACTAGCGGGACCCACGAGCAGTACTTC
TRBD1	TRBV19	-	TRBJ2-7	CASSEGGVQYF	TGTGCCAGTAGTGAAGGGGGCGTGCAGTACTTC
-	TRBV30	-	TRBJ1-1	CAQTPSVNTEAFF	TGTGCCCAGACCCCCTCGGTGAACACTGAAGCTTTCTTT
-	TRBV28	-	TRBJ1-1	CASRRGEAFF	TGTGCCAGCAGGCGCGGGGAAGCTTTCTTT
-	TRBV5-1	-	TRBJ2-2	CASSLGDLRTGELFF	TGCGCCAGCAGCTTGGGGGACCTTCGCACCGGGGAGCTGTTTTTT
-	TRBV10-3	-	TRBJ2-7	CAISSRTDSYEQYF	TGTGCCATCAGTTCACGGACAGATAGCTACGAGCAGTACTTC
TRBD1	TRBV5-1	-	TRBJ2-2	CASSGDSETGELFF	TGCGCCAGCAGCGGGGACAGTGAGACCGGGGAGCTGTTTTTT
-	TRBV6-5	-	TRBJ2-2	CASSYGGGNTGELFF	TGTGCCAGCAGTTACGGAGGCGGGAACACCGGGGAGCTGTTTTTT
-	TRBV29-1	-	TRBJ2-1	CSVDYGPAIGFF	TGCAGCGTTGATTACGGGCCTGCAATAGGGTTCTTC
TRBD1	TRBV2	-	TRBJ1-2	CASKRDRTNYGYTF	TGTGCCAGCAAACGGGACAGGACTAACTATGGCTACACCTTC
-	TRBV30	few	TRBJ2-2	CAWSWRGYTGELFF	TGTGCCTGGAGTTGGAGGGGGTACACCGGGGAGCTGTTTTTT
TRBD1	TRBV6-5	once	TRBJ2-3	CASSSGQGAPYF	TGTGCCAGCAGTTCCGGACAGGGGGCGCCGTATTTT
-	TRBV5-4	once	TRBJ2-2	CASSVSGQNTGELFF	TGTGCCAGCAGCGTTAGCGGCCAGAACACCGGGGAGCTGTTTTTT
-	TRBV14	many	TRBJ2-3	CASSDPYGGKDTQYF	TGTGCCAGCAGCGACCCTTATGGGGGCAAGGATACGCAGTATTTT
-	TRBV18	-	TRBJ2-2	CASSPPTTGELFF	TGTGCCAGCTCACCACCCACAACCGGGGAGCTGTTTTTT
-	TRBV5-1	-	TRBJ1-1	CASSPGQPNTEAFF	TGCGCCAGCAGCCCCGGTCAGCCGAACACTGAAGCTTTCTTT
-	TRBV5-4	-	TRBJ1-2	CASSADGIYGYTF	TGTGCCAGCAGCGCCGACGGAATCTATGGCTACACCTTC
TRBD1	TRBV10-3	-	TRBJ2-7	CASSGTGVYEQYF	TGTGCCTCCTCCGGGACAGGGGTCTACGAGCAGTACTTC
-	TRBV5-1	many	TRBJ2-1	CASSLEGGYNEQFF	TGCGCCAGCAGCTTGGAAGGGGGCTACAATGAGCAGTTCTTC